Presented here are 27 T cell receptor beta chains from one specimen sequenced in a study of T cells in Graves' hyperthyroidism and ophthalmopathy. The CDR3 regions of TCR beta were amplified from RNA transcripts. Initially, a first-round RT-PCR of the TCR CDR3 employed the HTBI primer set. MiXCR, run by TCRdb on the multiplex PCR reads, gives a single entry per CDR3 protein. The sample lists about 280,000 distinct CDR3 sequences, approximately 26% occurring once. The sample was blood. These receptors originate from a middle-aged man with Graves' hyperthyroidism that later progressed to Graves' ophthalmopathy.

The chain joins TRBV12-3 or TRBV12-4 to TRBJ2-2; D not certain. This CDR3 contains 13 residues. The V end lost 8 bases, the J end lost 1 base, and 8 bases lay between the germline ends. This CDR3 is CASGVKNTGELFF. The DNA for the CDR3 is TGTGCCAGCGGGGTGAAGAACACCGGGGAGCTGTTTTTT.

The J gene is TRBJ1-2, the V gene TRBV5-1, with TRBD1 matching 7 bases. The V and J ends lost 0 bases and 5 bases, in that order; junction bases with no gene match: 16. From germline, CDR1 is SGHRS and CDR2 YFSETQ. This CDR3 has 18 amino acids. CDR3 protein: CASSLARGPRQGSYGYTF. As DNA, the CDR3 is TGCGCCAGCAGCTTGGCCCGGGGGCCCAGACAGGGCTCTTATGGCTACACCTTC.

V gene TRBV12-3 or TRBV12-4 combines with J gene TRBJ2-7, with a possible D match to TRBD2 (6 bases). V was shortened by 6 bases and J by 2 bases, with 14 bases between the two germline ends. This CDR3 contains 14 residues. CDR3 DNA: TGTGCCAGCAGCTTGGGGAGGTCGGCCTACGAGCAGTACTTC. Its translation: CASSLGRSAYEQYF.

CDR3 DNA sequence: TGTGCCACATCCCGGGGCTACTATGGCTACACCTTC. It specifies CATSRGYYGYTF. V gene TRBV19 combines with J gene TRBJ1-2; D might be TRBD1 (5 bases). The germline V gene has CDR1 LNHDA and CDR2 SQIVND (reference sequence). The CDR3 sequence is 12 residues long. V dropped 10 bases and J dropped 3 bases, with 12 bases sitting between them.

This clonotype has ten or more counts. The rearrangement joins TRBV19 to TRBJ1-3; D not certain. The CDR3 is made up of 15 amino acids. CDR1 and CDR2 from the germline V gene are LNHDA and SQIVND (reference sequence). Trimming pared 3 bases from V and 0 bases from J, leaving 9 bases between. CDR3 in DNA: TGTGCCAGTAGTATTCGGAGGAGCTCTGGAAACACCATATATTTT. Residues: CASSIRRSSGNTIYF.

Points on this clonotype: Just one base apart from a much larger clone, this may be a read error. The chain links TRBV18 to TRBJ2-7, with D perhaps matching TRBD1 (6 bases). The CDR3 totals 14 residues. The ends were cut back, 2 bases at V and 3 bases at J, with 11 bases in the middle. The germline V gene has CDR1 KGHSH and CDR2 LQKENI. The chain's CDR3 is CASSPGTRNYEQYF. DNA of the CDR3: TGTGCCAGCTCACCAGGGACAAGGAACTACGAGCAGTACTTC.

This clonotype was recorded at least ten times. V usage is TRBV20-1 and J usage is TRBJ1-3; 9 bases are shared with TRBD1. CDR1 is DFQATT and CDR2 is SNEGSKA in the germline V gene (reference sequence). This CDR3 contains 14 residues. V was clipped by 6 bases and J by 3 bases; unmatched bases: 6. CDR3: CSARTGDLGNTIYF. CDR3 bases: TGCAGTGCGCGGACAGGGGACCTTGGAAACACCATATATTTT.

This clonotype was seen many times. The chain carries TRBV12-3 or TRBV12-4 and TRBJ2-5; no clear D gene. Trimming removed 1 base from V and 4 bases from J, with 7 bases in between. The CDR3 has 13 amino acids. Written as DNA, the CDR3 is TGTGCCAGCAGTTTAGTAGCATCAGAGACCCAGTACTTC. It codes for CASSLVASETQYF.

Ten or more counts support this clonotype. The rearrangement joins TRBV7-3 to TRBJ1-1; 7 bases are a match to TRBD1. The germline V gene has CDR1 SGHTA and CDR2 FQGTGA. This CDR3 is 13 amino acids long. J was trimmed by 4 bases and V by 5 bases; bases with no gene match: 4. CDR3 nucleotides: TGTGCCAGCAGCCAGGGGGGGCCCACTGAAGCTTTCTTT. It specifies CASSQGGPTEAFF.

In this sample, this clonotype turned up a few times. The V and J genes are TRBV6-1 and TRBJ2-7, with TRBD1 as a possible D gene (6 bases). Trimming shortened V by 7 bases and J by 2 bases, and 15 bases separated the two germline ends. The CDR3 loop spans 14 amino acids. Germline V gene data show CDR1 as MNHNS and CDR2 as SASEGT. CDR3 region: CASTPDRLTYEQYF. CDR3 coding DNA: TGTGCCAGCACCCCCGACAGGTTAACCTACGAGCAGTACTTC.

This clonotype was counted ten times or more. The rearrangement uses TRBV11-1 and TRBJ2-7, with D perhaps assigned TRBD1 or TRBD2 (5 bases each). In germline, CDR1 is SGHAT, CDR2 FQDESV (reference sequence). CDR3 length: 17 residues. V lost 3 bases and J lost 0, with 18 bases in between. The CDR3 loop is CASSFAGGRVGSYEQYF. The CDR3 coding sequence is TGTGCCAGCAGCTTTGCGGGTGGCAGGGTCGGCTCCTACGAGCAGTACTTC.

This clonotype was counted ten times or more. At one end the junction does not follow the germline gene, possibly because of a read error. V gene TRBV20-1 combines with J gene TRBJ1-1; D not resolved. This CDR3 has 13 amino acids. Germline V gene data show CDR1 as DFQATT and CDR2 as SNEGSKA (reference sequence). The DNA of the CDR3 is TGCAGTGCCTCATCCGTGGGGAACGCTGAAGCTTTCTTT. It encodes CSASSVGNAEAFF.

The V gene is TRBV15, the J gene TRBJ2-5; D gene ambiguous. V lost 5 bases to trimming and J lost 7 bases, with 8 bases between them. The CDR3 runs to 11 residues. The germline gives CDR1 LNHNV, CDR2 YYDKDF (reference sequence). The CDR3 sequence: CATSSRRTQYF. CDR3 bases: TGTGCCACCAGCTCCCGGAGGACCCAGTACTTC.

The V gene is TRBV20-1, the J gene TRBJ1-5; D perhaps matches TRBD1 (6 bases). Trimming left V 5 bases short and J 6 bases short, with 20 bases between. This CDR3 contains 15 residues. Germline V gene sequence: CDR1 DFQATT, CDR2 SNEGSKA (reference sequence). CDR3 sequence reads: CSAGGGITDAQPQHF. The CDR3 DNA follows: TGCAGTGCTGGAGGGGGGATTACAGATGCTCAGCCCCAGCATTTT.

The V call is TRBV15, the J call TRBJ1-2; 8 positions match TRBD1. The CDR3 spans 15 residues. The junction had 4 bases not matched to a gene; V was cut back by 4 bases and J by 0 bases. Germline V gene lookup returns CDR1 LNHNV and CDR2 YYDKDF (reference sequence). The CDR3 region has the DNA TGTGCCACCAGCATACGGGACAGGCCTAACTATGGCTACACCTTC. Translated, it gives CATSIRDRPNYGYTF.

The sample holds many counts of this clonotype. This CDR3 is CASSSVRDQETQYF. CDR3 nucleotide sequence: TGTGCCAGCTCATCTGTCCGGGACCAAGAGACCCAGTACTTC. The chain is built from TRBV18 and TRBJ2-5; D is undetermined. The CDR3 sequence is 14 residues long. CDR1 KGHSH and CDR2 LQKENI come from the germline V gene. With 5 bases removed from V and 0 bases from J, the gap between germline ends came to 10 bases.

This clonotype appeared a few times. The rearrangement uses TRBV12-3 or TRBV12-4 and TRBJ2-6; D gene uncertain. V lost 3 bases to trimming and J lost 6 bases, with 9 bases between them. This CDR3 has 14 residues. The CDR3, as DNA: TGTGCCAGCAGTTTGGGTGGGGAGGCCAACGTCCTGACTTTC. This gives the protein CASSLGGEANVLTF.

This clonotype was detected ten times or more. The chain carries TRBV12-3 or TRBV12-4 and TRBJ2-7; D call uncertain. Trimming left V 7 bases short and J 0 bases short, with 13 bases between. The CDR3 loop spans 14 amino acids. CDR3 sequence reads: CASNSGPSSYEQYF. The CDR3 coding sequence is TGTGCCAGCAACTCAGGACCCAGCTCCTACGAGCAGTACTTC.

This clonotype showed up many times. V and J are TRBV6-1 and TRBJ1-2, with no clear D. Germline assignment: CDR1 MNHNS and CDR2 SASEGT. The germline V and J ends were trimmed by 4 bases and 5 bases, with 14 bases remaining between them. This CDR3 has 14 amino acids. CDR3 amino acids: CASSGGNRVYGYTF. CDR3 bases: TGTGCCAGCAGTGGAGGAAACAGAGTTTATGGCTACACCTTC.

This clonotype has ten or more counts. The rearrangement links TRBV20-1 to TRBJ1-1; tentatively, D is TRBD1 (6 bases). Trimming pared 4 bases from V and 4 bases from J, leaving 13 bases between. Germline CDR1 reads DFQATT; CDR2 reads SNEGSKA (reference sequence). This CDR3 comprises 13 residues. The CDR3, as DNA: TGCAGTGCTAAAAGCGGGACAACCACTGAAGCTTTCTTT. It codes for CSAKSGTTTEAFF.

This clonotype was recorded at least ten times. This chain uses TRBV20-1 with TRBJ1-1; possible D gene TRBD1, 6 bases. This CDR3 is 14 amino acids long. Deletions cut 0 bases from V and 4 bases from J, with 12 bases between. Looked up from germline, CDR1 is DFQATT and CDR2 is SNEGSKA (reference sequence). The DNA for the CDR3 is TGCAGTGCTAGAGAAAACAGGGAGGGCACTGAAGCTTTCTTT. It codes for CSARENREGTEAFF.

This clonotype came up many times. This chain uses TRBV7-2 with TRBJ1-2; 7 nucleotides match TRBD1. The CDR3 sequence is 17 residues long. The V and J ends lost 7 bases and 0 bases, in that order; junction bases with no gene match: 14. Germline CDR1 reads SGHTA; CDR2 reads FQGNSA. The CDR3 sequence is CASTILRTGRANYGYTF. DNA of the CDR3: TGTGCCAGCACTATACTCCGGACAGGACGAGCTAACTATGGCTACACCTTC.

This clonotype was observed many times. V usage is TRBV6-1 and J usage is TRBJ2-7; weak D call: TRBD2 (6 bases). The V end lost 4 bases, the J end lost 7 bases, and 14 bases lay between the germline ends. Germline-derived CDR1 and CDR2 are MNHNS and SASEGT. The CDR3 sequence is 13 residues long. The CDR3 DNA sequence: TGTGCCAGCAGTGTTGGGGACTCTCGGGAGCAGTACTTC. Protein sequence: CASSVGDSREQYF.

Ten or more counts support this clonotype. The gene calls are TRBV30 and TRBJ2-5; TRBD2 aligns across 12 bases. There are 16 residues in the CDR3. V gave up 4 bases and J gave up 5 bases; unmatched junction bases: 11. Germline-derived CDR1 and CDR2 are GTSNPN and SVGIG (reference sequence). CDR3: CAWNLRLAGDRETQYF. The CDR3 DNA is TGTGCCTGGAATCTGAGACTAGCGGGAGACAGGGAGACCCAGTACTTC.

This clonotype came up many times. The chain uses TRBV29-1 and TRBJ1-1; D call uncertain. Germline CDR1 and CDR2: SQVTM and ANQGSEA. Trimming removed 5 bases from V and 9 bases from J, with 22 bases in between. CDR3 size: 14 residues. CDR3 residues: CSVKPLVAAVQAFF. The CDR3 nucleotides read TGCAGCGTTAAACCCCTGGTTGCCGCCGTTCAAGCTTTCTTT.

This clonotype occurred many times. The genes are TRBV14 and TRBJ2-5; TRBD1 matches 8 bases. Germline values: CDR1 SGHDN, CDR2 FVKESK. The CDR3 has 15 amino acids. V lost 4 bases to trimming and J lost 8 bases; unmatched junction nucleotides: 12. The CDR3 DNA is TGTGCCAGCAGCCGGCCCGGGACAGGATTTCAAACCCAGTACTTC. Translated, it gives CASSRPGTGFQTQYF.

The V and J genes are TRBV6-2 or TRBV6-3 and TRBJ2-7; 8 bases map to TRBD2. The ends lost 7 bases at V and 3 bases at J; junction bases unmatched: 8. The CDR3 has 14 residues. From germline, CDR1 is MNHEY and CDR2 SVGEGT. The CDR3 coding sequence is TGTGCCAGCACCGTAGCGGGGATCGTCTACGAGCAGTACTTC. Protein product: CASTVAGIVYEQYF.